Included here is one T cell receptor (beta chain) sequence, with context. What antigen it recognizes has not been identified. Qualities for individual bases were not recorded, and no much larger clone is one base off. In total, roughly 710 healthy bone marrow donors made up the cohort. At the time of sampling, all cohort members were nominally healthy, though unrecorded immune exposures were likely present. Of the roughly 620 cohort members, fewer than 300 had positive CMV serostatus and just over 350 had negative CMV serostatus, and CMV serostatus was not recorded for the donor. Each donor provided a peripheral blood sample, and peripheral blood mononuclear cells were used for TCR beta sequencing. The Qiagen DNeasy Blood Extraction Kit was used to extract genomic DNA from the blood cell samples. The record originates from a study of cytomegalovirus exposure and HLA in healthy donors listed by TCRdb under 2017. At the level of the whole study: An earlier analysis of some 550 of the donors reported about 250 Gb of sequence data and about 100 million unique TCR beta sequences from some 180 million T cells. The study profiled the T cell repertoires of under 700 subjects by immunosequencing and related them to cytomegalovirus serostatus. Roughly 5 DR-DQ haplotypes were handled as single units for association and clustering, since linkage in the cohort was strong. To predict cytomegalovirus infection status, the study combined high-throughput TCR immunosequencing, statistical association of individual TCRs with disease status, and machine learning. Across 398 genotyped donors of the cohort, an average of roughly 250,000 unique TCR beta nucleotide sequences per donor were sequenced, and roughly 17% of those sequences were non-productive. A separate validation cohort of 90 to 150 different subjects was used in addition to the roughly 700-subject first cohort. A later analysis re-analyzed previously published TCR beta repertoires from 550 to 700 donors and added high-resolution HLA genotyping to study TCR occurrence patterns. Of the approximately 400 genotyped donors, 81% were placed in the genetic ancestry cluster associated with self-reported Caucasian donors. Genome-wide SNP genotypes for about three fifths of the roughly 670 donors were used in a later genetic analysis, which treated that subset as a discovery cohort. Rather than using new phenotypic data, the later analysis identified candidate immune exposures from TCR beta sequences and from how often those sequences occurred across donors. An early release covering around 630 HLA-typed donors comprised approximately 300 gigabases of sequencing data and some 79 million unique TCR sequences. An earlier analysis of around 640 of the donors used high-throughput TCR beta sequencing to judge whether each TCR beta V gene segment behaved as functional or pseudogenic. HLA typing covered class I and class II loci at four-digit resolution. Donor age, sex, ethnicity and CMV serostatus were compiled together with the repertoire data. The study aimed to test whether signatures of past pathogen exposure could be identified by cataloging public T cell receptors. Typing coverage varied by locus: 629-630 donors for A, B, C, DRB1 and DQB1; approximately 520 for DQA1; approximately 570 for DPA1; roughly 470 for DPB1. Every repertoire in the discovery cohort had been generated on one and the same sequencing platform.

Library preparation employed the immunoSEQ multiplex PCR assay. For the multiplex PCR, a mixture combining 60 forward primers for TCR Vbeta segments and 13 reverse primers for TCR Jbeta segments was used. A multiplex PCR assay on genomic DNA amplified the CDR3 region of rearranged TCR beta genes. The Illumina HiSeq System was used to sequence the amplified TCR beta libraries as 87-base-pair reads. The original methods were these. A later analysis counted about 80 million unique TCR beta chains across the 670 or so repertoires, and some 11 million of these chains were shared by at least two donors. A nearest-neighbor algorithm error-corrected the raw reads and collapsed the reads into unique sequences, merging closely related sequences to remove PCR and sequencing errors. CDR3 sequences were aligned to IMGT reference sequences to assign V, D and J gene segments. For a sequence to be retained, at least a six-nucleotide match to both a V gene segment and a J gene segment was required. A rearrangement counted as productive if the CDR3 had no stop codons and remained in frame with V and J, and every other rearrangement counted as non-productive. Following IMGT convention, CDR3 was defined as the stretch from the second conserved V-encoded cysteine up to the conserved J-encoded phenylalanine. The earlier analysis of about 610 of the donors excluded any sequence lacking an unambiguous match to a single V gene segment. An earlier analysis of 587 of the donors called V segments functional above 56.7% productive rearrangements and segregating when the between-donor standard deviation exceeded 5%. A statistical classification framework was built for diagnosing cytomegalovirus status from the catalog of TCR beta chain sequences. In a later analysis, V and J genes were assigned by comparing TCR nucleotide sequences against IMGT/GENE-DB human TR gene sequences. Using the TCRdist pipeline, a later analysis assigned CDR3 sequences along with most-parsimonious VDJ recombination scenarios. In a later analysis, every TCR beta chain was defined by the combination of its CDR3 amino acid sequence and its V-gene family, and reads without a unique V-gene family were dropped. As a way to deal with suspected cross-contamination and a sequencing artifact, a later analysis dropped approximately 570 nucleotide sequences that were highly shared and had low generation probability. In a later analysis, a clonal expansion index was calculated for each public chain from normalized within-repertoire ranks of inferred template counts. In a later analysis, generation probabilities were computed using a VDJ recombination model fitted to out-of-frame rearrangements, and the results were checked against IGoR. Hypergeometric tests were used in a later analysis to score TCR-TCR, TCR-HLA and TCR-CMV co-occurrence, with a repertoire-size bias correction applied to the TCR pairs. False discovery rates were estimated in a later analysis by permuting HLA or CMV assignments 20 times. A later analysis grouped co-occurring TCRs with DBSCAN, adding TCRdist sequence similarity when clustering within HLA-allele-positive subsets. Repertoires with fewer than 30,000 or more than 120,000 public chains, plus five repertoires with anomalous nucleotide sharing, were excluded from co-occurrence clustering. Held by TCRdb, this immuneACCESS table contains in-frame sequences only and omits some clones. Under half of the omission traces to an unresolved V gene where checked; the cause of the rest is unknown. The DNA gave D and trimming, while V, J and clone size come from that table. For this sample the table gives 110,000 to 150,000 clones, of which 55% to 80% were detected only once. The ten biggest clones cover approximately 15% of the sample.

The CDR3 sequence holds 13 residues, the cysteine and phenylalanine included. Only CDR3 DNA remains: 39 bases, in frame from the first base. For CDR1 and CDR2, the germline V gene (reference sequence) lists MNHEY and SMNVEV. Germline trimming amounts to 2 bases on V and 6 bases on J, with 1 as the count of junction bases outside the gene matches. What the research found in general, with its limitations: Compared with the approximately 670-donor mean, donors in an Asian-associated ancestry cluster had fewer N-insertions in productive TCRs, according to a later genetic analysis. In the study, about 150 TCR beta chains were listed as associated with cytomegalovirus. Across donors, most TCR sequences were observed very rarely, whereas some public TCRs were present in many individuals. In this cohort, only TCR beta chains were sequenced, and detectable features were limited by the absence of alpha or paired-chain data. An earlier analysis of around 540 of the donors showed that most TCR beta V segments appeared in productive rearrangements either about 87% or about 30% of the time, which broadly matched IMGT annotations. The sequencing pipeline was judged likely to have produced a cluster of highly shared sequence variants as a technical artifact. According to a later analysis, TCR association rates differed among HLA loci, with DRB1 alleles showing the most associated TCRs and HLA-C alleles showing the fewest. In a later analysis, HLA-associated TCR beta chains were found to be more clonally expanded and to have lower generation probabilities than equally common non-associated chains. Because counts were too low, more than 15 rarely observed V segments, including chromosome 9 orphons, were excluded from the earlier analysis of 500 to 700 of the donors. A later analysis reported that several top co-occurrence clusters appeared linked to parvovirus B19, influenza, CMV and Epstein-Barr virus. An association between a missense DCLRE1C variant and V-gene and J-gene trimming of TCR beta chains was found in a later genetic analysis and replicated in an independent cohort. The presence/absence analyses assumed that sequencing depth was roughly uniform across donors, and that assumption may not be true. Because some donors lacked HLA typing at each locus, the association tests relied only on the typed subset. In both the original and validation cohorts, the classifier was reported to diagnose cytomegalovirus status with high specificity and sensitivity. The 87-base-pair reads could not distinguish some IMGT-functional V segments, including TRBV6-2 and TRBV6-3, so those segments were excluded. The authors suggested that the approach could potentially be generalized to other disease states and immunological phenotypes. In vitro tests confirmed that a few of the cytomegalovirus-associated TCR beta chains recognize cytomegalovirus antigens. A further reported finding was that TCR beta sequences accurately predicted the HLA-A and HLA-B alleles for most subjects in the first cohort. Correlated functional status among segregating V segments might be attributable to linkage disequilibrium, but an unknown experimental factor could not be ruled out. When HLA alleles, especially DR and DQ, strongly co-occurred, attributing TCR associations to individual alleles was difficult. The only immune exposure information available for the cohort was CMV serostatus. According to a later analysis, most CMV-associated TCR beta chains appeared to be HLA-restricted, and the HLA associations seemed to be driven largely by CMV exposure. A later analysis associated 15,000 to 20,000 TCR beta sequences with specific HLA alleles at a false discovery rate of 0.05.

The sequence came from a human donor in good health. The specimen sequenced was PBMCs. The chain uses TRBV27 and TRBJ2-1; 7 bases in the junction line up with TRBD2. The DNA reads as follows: TGTGCCAGCAGTTTAGGGACTACCAATGAGCAGTTCTTC. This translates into CASSLGTTNEQFF.